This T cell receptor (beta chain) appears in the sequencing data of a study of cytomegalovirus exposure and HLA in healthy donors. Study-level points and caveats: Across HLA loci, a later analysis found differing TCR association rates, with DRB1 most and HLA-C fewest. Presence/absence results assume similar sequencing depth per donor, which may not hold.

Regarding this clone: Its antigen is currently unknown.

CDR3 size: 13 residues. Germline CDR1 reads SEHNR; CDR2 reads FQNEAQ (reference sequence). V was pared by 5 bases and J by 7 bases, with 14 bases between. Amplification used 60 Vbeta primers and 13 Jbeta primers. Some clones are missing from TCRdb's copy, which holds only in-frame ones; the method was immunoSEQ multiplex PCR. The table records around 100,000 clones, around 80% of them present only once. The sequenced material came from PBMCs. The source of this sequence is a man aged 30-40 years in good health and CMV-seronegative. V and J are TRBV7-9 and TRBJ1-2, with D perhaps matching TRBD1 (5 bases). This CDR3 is CASSPMQGTGYTF. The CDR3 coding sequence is TGTGCCAGCAGCCCGATGCAGGGAACTGGCTACACCTTC.